These 27 T cell receptor beta chains originate from one sample sequenced in a study of blood T cell repertoires in COVID-19 (TCRdb year 2020). Library creation used the immunoSEQ multiplex PCR assay. The clones in this table, taken by TCRdb from immuneACCESS, are in-frame only. Not every clone is retained; where verified, under half of the shortfall comes from an unresolved V gene, and the cause of the rest is unknown. Here the sample has 300,000 to 350,000 clones; 90% occur a single time. The ten top clones hold around 4.5% of the sample. Material: PBMCs or T cells enriched from blood (not recorded which). Receptor source: a woman younger than 35 with acute COVID-19.

The V and J genes are TRBV18 and TRBJ2-7, with 8 bases that match TRBD1. CDR3 length: 19 amino acids. Germline assignment: CDR1 KGHSH and CDR2 LQKENI. V was pared by 0 bases and J by 3 bases, with 16 bases of the junction left unmatched. The CDR3 coding sequence is TGTGCCAGCTCACCACCGGGGTGGACAGGCCCAGGGGGCTACTACGAGCAGTACTTC. This codes for CASSPPGWTGPGGYYEQYF.

This clone was picked up a small number of times. The chain uses TRBV18 and TRBJ2-7; 13 bases are shared with TRBD2. Germline V gene data show CDR1 as KGHSH and CDR2 as LQKENI. The CDR3 sequence is 15 residues long. Trimming removed 3 bases from V and 4 bases from J; junction bases left unmatched: 3. Written as DNA, the CDR3 is TGTGCCAGCTCACCCGGGACTAGCGGGACATACGAGCAGTACTTC. Protein sequence: CASSPGTSGTYEQYF.

The rearrangement links TRBV25-1 to TRBJ2-2; a possible D gene is TRBD2 (6 bases). Trimming took 4 bases from V and 3 from J, leaving 12 bases between them. CDR1 and CDR2 from the germline V gene are MGHDK and SYGVNS. There are 15 residues in the CDR3. The CDR3 DNA sequence: TGTGCCAGCAGTGCGGGACTGATCGACACCGGGGAGCTGTTTTTT. Its translation is CASSAGLIDTGELFF.

The chain carries TRBV19 and TRBJ2-1; 7 bases are a match to TRBD2. This CDR3 region has 16 residues. Germline CDR1 reads LNHDA; CDR2 reads SQIVND (reference sequence). V was clipped by 3 bases and J by 5 bases; unmatched bases: 10. The CDR3 protein is CASSIATGGRNNEQFF. CDR3 bases: TGTGCCAGTAGTATCGCGACGGGAGGAAGGAACAATGAGCAGTTCTTC. Full variable domain (outside the CDR3, taken from reference TRBV19 and TRBJ2-1): DGGITQSPKYLFRKEGQNVTLSCEQNLNHDAMYWYRQDPGQGLRLIYYSQIVNDFQKGDIAEGYSVSREKKESFPLTVTSAQKNPTAFYLCASSIATGGRNNEQFFGPGTRLTVL.

J is TRBJ2-1 and V is TRBV5-6; TRBD2 is a possible D gene (6 bases). V was cut by 0 bases and J by 10 bases, with 14 bases left in between. The length of the CDR3 is 14 residues. The germline V gene has CDR1 SGHDT and CDR2 YYEEEE. CDR3 amino acids: CASSLARVGREQFF. The CDR3 DNA sequence: TGTGCCAGCAGCTTGGCCCGGGTGGGGAGGGAGCAGTTCTTC.

J is TRBJ1-1 and V is TRBV6-4; 9 bases are shared with TRBD1. The CDR3 contains 15 residues. J gave up 3 bases and V 6 bases, and 8 bases lay outside the gene matches. CDR1 and CDR2 (germline): MRHNA, SNTAGT. CDR3 residues: CASSPTDRGDTEAFF. The CDR3 DNA sequence: TGTGCCAGCAGCCCAACGGACAGGGGTGACACTGAAGCTTTCTTT.

This clone was recorded once. The chain links TRBV28 to TRBJ1-1; D remains ambiguous. The germline gives CDR1 MDHEN, CDR2 SYDVKM. This CDR3 is 13 amino acids long. Trimming removed 3 bases from V and 4 bases from J, with 9 bases in between. The CDR3, as DNA: TGTGCCAGCAGTTTCCGTAATAGCACTGAAGCTTTCTTT. Residues: CASSFRNSTEAFF.

CDR3 sequence (DNA): TGTGCTAGTGGCCCTAGCGCCGCTAGCACAGATACGCAGTATTTT. Its protein is CASGPSAASTDTQYF. This chain uses TRBV12-5 with TRBJ2-3; tentative D call: TRBD2 (6 bases). V was trimmed by 6 bases and J by 0 bases, leaving 13 bases between them. The CDR3 runs to 15 residues. From germline, CDR1 is LGHNT and CDR2 FRNRAP.

The rearrangement joins TRBV19 to TRBJ2-7, with 7 positions matching TRBD2. The V gene's germline CDR1 is LNHDA and CDR2 SQIVND (reference sequence). The CDR3 contains 13 residues. Trimming took 3 bases from V and 3 from J; bases not matched to a gene: 2. This CDR3 reads CASSMGGVYEQYF. The CDR3 DNA reads as TGTGCCAGTAGTATGGGAGGGGTCTACGAGCAGTACTTC.

The chain joins TRBV28 to TRBJ1-5, with 9 nucleotides matching TRBD1. V lost 2 bases, J lost 5 bases, and 1 base stayed unmatched. This CDR3 has 14 amino acids. Germline loops: CDR1 MDHEN, CDR2 SYDVKM. CDR3 sequence: CASSLDRGDQPQHF. The CDR3 region has the DNA TGTGCCAGCAGTTTAGACAGGGGGGATCAGCCCCAGCATTTT.

The CDR3 DNA is TGTGCCAGCAGTGACATTCAGGGCCGTAACCATGAGCAGTTCTTC. Translation: CASSDIQGRNHEQFF. This chain links TRBV25-1 with TRBJ2-1, with TRBD1 as a possible D gene (5 bases). This CDR3 is 15 amino acids long. The germline V gene encodes CDR1 MGHDK and CDR2 SYGVNS. The V end lost 3 bases, the J end lost 8 bases, and 17 bases lay between the germline ends.

The V and J genes are TRBV27 and TRBJ1-5; 10 bases line up with TRBD1. The CDR3 contains 15 residues. Germline loops: CDR1 MNHEY, CDR2 SMNVEV (reference sequence). Trimming cost V 3 bases and J 6 bases; bases outside gene matches: 5. The DNA for the CDR3 is TGTGCCAGCAGTTTCGACAGGGGGCCGGGTCAGCCCCAGCATTTT. It specifies CASSFDRGPGQPQHF.

This chain joins TRBV5-1 and TRBJ2-7; no firm D call. The ends were cut back, 0 bases at V and 1 base at J, with 11 bases in the middle. CDR3 length: 15 residues. Germline assignment: CDR1 SGHRS and CDR2 YFSETQ. CDR3 sequence reads: CASSLEVSYSYEQYF. The DNA of the CDR3 is TGCGCCAGCAGCTTGGAAGTCAGTTATTCCTACGAGCAGTACTTC.

The J gene is TRBJ2-2, the V gene TRBV9, with TRBD2 as a possible D gene (6 bases). The length of the CDR3 is 14 residues. Germline assignment: CDR1 SGDLS and CDR2 YYNGEE. Between the trimmed V and J ends, which lost 0 bases and 7 bases, there was a span of 10 bases. As DNA, the CDR3 is TGTGCCAGCAGCGTAGCGGAGGGCCGCGGGGAGCTGTTTTTT. Protein: CASSVAEGRGELFF.

The V and J genes are TRBV7-9 and TRBJ2-7; 7 bases align to TRBD1. CDR1 is SEHNR and CDR2 is FQNEAQ in the germline V gene (reference sequence). V lost 5 bases to trimming and J lost 2 bases; unmatched junction nucleotides: 9. This CDR3 has 15 residues. The CDR3 nucleotides are TGTGCCAGCAGCCCCTCGACAGGGTTCACCTACGAGCAGTACTTC. Protein sequence: CASSPSTGFTYEQYF.

V is TRBV29-1 and J is TRBJ2-3; 8 bases match TRBD1. The CDR3 runs 14 residues. The V segment lost 0 bases and the J segment 3 bases; nucleotides outside the gene matches: 2. CDR1 SQVTM and CDR2 ANQGSEA come from the germline V gene. CDR3 DNA: TGCAGCGTTGAAGATTACAGGGGGACAGATACGCAGTATTTT. It codes for CSVEDYRGTDTQYF.

The rearrangement links TRBV5-1 to TRBJ2-7; 8 bases agree with TRBD2. This CDR3 has 15 residues. Germline CDR1 SGHRS, CDR2 YFSETQ. V lost 2 bases, J lost 3 bases, and 7 bases stayed unmatched. Here the CDR3 DNA reads TGCGCCAGCAGCTTAGCGGGAGAGTATCTCTACGAGCAGTACTTC. Translated, it gives CASSLAGEYLYEQYF.

The gene calls are TRBV25-1 and TRBJ1-2, with TRBD1 identical over 10 bases. This CDR3 region has 17 residues. Trimming removed 0 bases from V and 8 bases from J; junction bases left unmatched: 12. Germline V gives CDR1 MGHDK, CDR2 SYGVNS. The CDR3 protein is CASSEYLTGGLPSGYTF. CDR3 nucleotides: TGTGCCAGCAGTGAATATTTGACAGGGGGCTTACCTAGCGGCTACACCTTC.

The rearrangement uses TRBV2 and TRBJ1-6; the D is unclear. This CDR3 is built from 12 residues. The germline V and J ends were trimmed by 6 bases and 7 bases, with 7 bases remaining between them. CDR1 SNHLY and CDR2 FYNNEI come from the germline V gene. The CDR3 sequence: CASSPGNSPLHF. The CDR3 DNA follows: TGTGCCAGCAGCCCGGGGAATTCACCCCTCCACTTT.

A few counts support this clone. The J gene is TRBJ1-2, the V gene TRBV6-5; TRBD1 agrees at 11 bases. Per germline, CDR1 MNHEY and CDR2 SVGAGI. The CDR3 length is 16 residues. The ends lost 0 bases at V and 8 bases at J; junction bases unmatched: 8. CDR3 sequence: CASSYSTRTGGRGYTF. DNA of the CDR3: TGTGCCAGCAGTTACTCGACTCGGACAGGGGGCAGAGGCTACACCTTC.

V is TRBV4-2 and J is TRBJ2-1; D possibly corresponds to TRBD1 (6 bases). This CDR3 has 15 residues. Germline-derived CDR1 and CDR2 are LGHNA and YNFKEQ. Between the trimmed V and J ends, which lost 0 bases and 8 bases, there was a span of 14 bases. The CDR3: CASSQEHRDMDEQFF. In DNA, the CDR3 is TGTGCCAGCAGCCAAGAACACAGGGATATGGATGAGCAGTTCTTC.

This chain links TRBV28 with TRBJ1-2, with D possibly being TRBD1 (6 bases). Per the germline V gene, CDR1 is MDHEN and CDR2 is SYDVKM. Trimming pared 2 bases from V and 6 bases from J, leaving 13 bases between. CDR3 size: 14 residues. The CDR3 nucleotides read TGTGCCAGCAGTTTAACAGGGCCCTTAGATGGCTACACCTTC. Its translation: CASSLTGPLDGYTF.

The chain links TRBV5-5 to TRBJ1-1, with D possibly TRBD1 on 5 matching bases. CDR3 length: 14 amino acids. Germline CDR1 SGHKS, CDR2 YYEKEE (reference sequence). Trimming left V 0 bases short and J 2 bases short, with 8 bases between. CDR3 sequence (DNA): TGTGCCAGCAGCTTGGGCACAGGAAACACTGAAGCTTTCTTT. Translation: CASSLGTGNTEAFF.

This chain links TRBV25-1 with TRBJ1-5; 8 positions match TRBD1. This CDR3 region has 15 residues. The germline V gene encodes CDR1 MGHDK and CDR2 SYGVNS. J gave up 2 bases and V 2 bases, and 2 bases lay outside the gene matches. The CDR3 coding sequence is TGTGCCAGCAGTGAAGGACAGGGCGGCAATCAGCCCCAGCATTTT. Encoded protein: CASSEGQGGNQPQHF.

The chain links TRBV5-1 to TRBJ2-1; a possible D gene is TRBD2 (5 bases). This CDR3 has 15 amino acids. The germline V gene encodes CDR1 SGHRS and CDR2 YFSETQ. V lost 1 base and J 4 bases, leaving 12 bases between the germline ends. The CDR3 DNA follows: TGCGCCAGCAGCTTGTCACTAGGTAGTTACAATGAGCAGTTCTTC. Translation gives CASSLSLGSYNEQFF.

V and J are TRBV19 and TRBJ1-5, with D tentatively TRBD1 (5 bases). The ends were cut back, 8 bases at V and 4 bases at J, with 18 bases in the middle. The CDR3 contains 15 residues. Germline V gene sequence: CDR1 LNHDA, CDR2 SQIVND (reference sequence). Here the CDR3 DNA reads TGTGCCAGTGAGACCAGGACAACTGGAAATCAGCCCCAGCATTTT. Translation: CASETRTTGNQPQHF.

This chain connects TRBV19 to TRBJ1-5, with D uncertain. V was trimmed by 6 bases and J by 0 bases, leaving 15 bases between them. CDR1 is LNHDA and CDR2 is SQIVND in the germline V gene (reference sequence). The CDR3 is 16 amino acids. CDR3 sequence: CASSSDYSYSNQPQHF. CDR3 DNA: TGTGCCAGTAGCTCAGATTACAGTTATAGCAATCAGCCCCAGCATTTT.